This is a list of T cell receptor beta chains from one sample in a study of a mutant IDH1 vaccine in newly diagnosed glioma. Sequencing was performed with immunoSEQ multiplex PCR; in TCRdb, only in-frame clones are kept and a portion is missing. Seen here are about 51,000 clones, 60% to 85% observed once, and the top ten hold less than 2%. This material consisted of PBMCs, taken from a glioma patient treated with radiotherapy, temozolomide or both. The receptor set was obtained from a woman aged 40 to 50 with glioma. CDR3s include the opening cysteine and the closing phenylalanine or tryptophan. A D gene is named only where the DNA matches it firmly.

d_gene	v_gene	j_gene	CDR3aa
TRBD2	TRBV6-1	TRBJ2-1	CASSEGSGGASEQFF
TRBD1	TRBV10-3	TRBJ2-2	CAISERTGVNTGELFF
.	TRBV6-1	TRBJ1-6	CASSARRGDSPLHF
TRBD2	TRBV6-1	TRBJ2-3	CASSETSGGSSDTQYF
.	TRBV9	TRBJ2-5	CASSSSEWSRETQYF
.	TRBV30	TRBJ2-3	CAWEGGFSTDTQYF
.	TRBV5-1	TRBJ1-2	CASSLALIRGYTF
TRBD1	TRBV19	TRBJ2-6	CASSMGQLSGANVLTF
.	TRBV2	TRBJ1-2	CASSGRGYTF
.	TRBV5-1	TRBJ1-1	CASSFVPADTEAFF
TRBD2	TRBV19	TRBJ2-7	CASSIASGGPSGEQYF
TRBD1	TRBV2	TRBJ2-7	CASRDRAYEQYF
TRBD1	TRBV7-9	TRBJ1-1	CASSPSGGTEAFF
TRBD2	TRBV30	TRBJ2-3	CAWSGGGRTDTQYF
.	TRBV2	TRBJ1-2	CASGGGPNYGYTF
.	TRBV7-9	TRBJ1-2	CASSLGGIGYTF
.	TRBV30	TRBJ2-6	CAYLIGTSLSGANVLTF
.	TRBV7-2	TRBJ2-7	CASSSTNRQASYEQYF
.	TRBV7-9	TRBJ2-7	CASSSGTGVYYEQYF
TRBD2	TRBV30	TRBJ2-3	CAWSGPAGGRSDTQYF
.	TRBV6-4	TRBJ1-2	CASSEFGSGYTF
.	TRBV19	TRBJ2-4	CASSEDGQPLAKNIQYF
.	TRBV6-5	TRBJ2-2	CASTGGTGELFF
TRBD1	TRBV6-5	TRBJ1-1	CASSYGQGSTEAFF
.	TRBV5-1	TRBJ2-2	CASSLAFQSTANTGELFF
.	TRBV5-1	TRBJ2-2	CASSSRVQNTGELFF
.	TRBV5-1	TRBJ1-2	CASSLDEMDGYTF
.	TRBV5-1	TRBJ2-5	CASGLTGRREETQYF
TRBD2	TRBV2	TRBJ2-7	CASTGGSYEQYF
TRBD2	TRBV5-4	TRBJ2-7	CASSLVTSGVFPYEQYF
.	TRBV11-2	TRBJ1-4	CASGFGEKLFF
.	TRBV2	TRBJ1-2	CASSDEGLLGYGYTF
.	TRBV2	TRBJ2-7	CASSGPRSSYEQYF
.	TRBV19	TRBJ1-6	CASSITKSVGESPLHF
TRBD1	TRBV9	TRBJ2-1	CASSVEIGQGAGNEQFF
TRBD1	TRBV18	TRBJ2-7	CASSQTGADYEQYF
.	TRBV7-6	TRBJ2-7	CASSLAVGETYEQYF
TRBD1	TRBV29-1	TRBJ2-7	CSVQRQGAESSYEQYF
TRBD2	TRBV6-5	TRBJ2-1	CASSFRTSGTYNEQFF
TRBD1	TRBV2	TRBJ1-1	CASSAVGGGTEAFF
.	TRBV29-1	TRBJ1-3	CSVLEGPGNTIYF
TRBD2	TRBV5-1	TRBJ2-3	CASSAGTSGGFTDTQYF
.	TRBV6-5	TRBJ2-3	CASSLQGDSTDTQYF
TRBD1	TRBV2	TRBJ1-2	CASRDGDRVFLNGYTF
.	TRBV6-5	TRBJ2-5	CASSLAEAAQETQYF
.	TRBV2	TRBJ1-1	CASRSGGPAEAFF
TRBD2	TRBV9	TRBJ2-3	CASSVGLAGVSGDTQYF
.	TRBV7-2	TRBJ2-3	CASSRDPAVDTQYF